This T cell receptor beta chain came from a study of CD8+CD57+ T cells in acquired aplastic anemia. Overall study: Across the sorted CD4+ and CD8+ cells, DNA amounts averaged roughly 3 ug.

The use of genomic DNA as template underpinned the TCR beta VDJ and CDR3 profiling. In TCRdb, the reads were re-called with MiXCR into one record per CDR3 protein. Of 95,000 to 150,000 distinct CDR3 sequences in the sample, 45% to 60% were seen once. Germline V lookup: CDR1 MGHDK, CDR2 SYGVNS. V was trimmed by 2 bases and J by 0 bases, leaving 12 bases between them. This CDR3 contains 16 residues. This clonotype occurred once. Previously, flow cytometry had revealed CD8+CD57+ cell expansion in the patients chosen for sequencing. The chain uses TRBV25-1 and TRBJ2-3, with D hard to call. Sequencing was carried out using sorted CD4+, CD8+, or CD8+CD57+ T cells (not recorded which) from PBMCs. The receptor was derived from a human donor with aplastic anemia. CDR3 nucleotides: TGTGCCAGCAGTGAAGATCTTTGGGGAAGCACAGATACGCAGTATTTT. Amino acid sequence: CASSEDLWGSTDTQYF.